The clone carrying this T cell receptor beta chain was seen a few times. The antigen is unknown. These data are taken from a study of quantifying T cell responses using KT2 cells. Looking at the study overall: Reverse transcription used primers in the TCR alpha and beta constant regions.

An oligo carrying a UMI was ligated to the cDNA 3' end. First-round PCR used about 4 cycles and beta primers RC1.1 and RC1.2 covering TRBC1 and TRBC2. TCR alpha and beta chains were handled separately starting at the second PCR. TCRdb analysed the UMI-ligation and nested PCR reads with MiXCR anew, one entry per CDR3 protein. The data show just under 50,000 distinct CDR3 sequences, approximately 10% seen once. Germline CDR1 MNHEY, CDR2 SMNVEV (reference sequence). V was trimmed by 6 bases and J by 2 bases, leaving 11 bases between them. This CDR3 has 13 residues. The study's findings and limits: Detection of KT2 sequences held at the lowest tested level, about one cell per 100,000 PBMC.

KT2, a clone with a known TCR, was spiked into unfractionated PBMC. A range of KT2-to-PBMC ratios was made using fixed PBMC numbers. The J gene is TRBJ2-7, the V gene TRBV27; no firm D call. Sequenced: PBMCs spiked with cells of the T cell clone KT2. This TCR derives from a human donor. The CDR3 sequence: CASSLSAPYEQYF. Here the CDR3 DNA reads TGTGCCAGCAGCCTCTCGGCCCCCTACGAGCAGTACTTC.